This entry lists 6 T cell receptor beta chains sequenced from one sample in a study of blood T cell repertoires in COVID-19. This table comes from immunoSEQ multiplex PCR, and its TCRdb copy is limited to in-frame clones, with some not included. The sample includes tens of thousands of clones, approximately 86% of them seen just once. What was sequenced was peripheral blood. The receptors originated from a man aged 50 to 60 with active COVID-19.

This rearrangement joins TRBV7-3 to TRBJ2-7, with TRBD2 matching over 11 bases. The germline V gene encodes CDR1 SGHTA and CDR2 FQGTGA. CDR3 length: 15 amino acids. The V gene end was trimmed by 4 bases and the J gene end by 4 bases; junction bases not matched to a gene: 6. CDR3 bases: TGTGCCAGCAGCTCCTTAGCGGGAGGGCCTTACGAGCAGTACGTC. Translated: CASSSLAGGPYEQYV.

This clone was seen just once. The V gene is TRBV7-8, the J gene TRBJ1-1, with a possible D match to TRBD1 (5 bases). The CDR3 runs 13 residues. The germline V gene encodes CDR1 SGHVS and CDR2 FQNEAQ. V gave up 5 bases and J gave up 5 bases, with 12 bases separating them. This CDR3 reads CASSDRGETEAFF. CDR3 nucleotide sequence: TGTGCCAGCAGCGACCGGGGGGAAACTGAAGCTTTCTTT.

The rearrangement joins TRBV5-1 to TRBJ2-7, with 9 bases lining up with TRBD1. V lost 3 bases, J lost 2 bases, and 12 bases stayed unmatched. Germline CDR1 is SGHRS and CDR2 is YFSETQ. The CDR3 runs to 17 residues. The chain's CDR3 is CASSSTNRDRAAYEQYV. The CDR3 region has the DNA TGCGCCAGCAGCTCAACGAACCGGGACAGGGCCGCCTACGAGCAGTACGTC.

The J gene is TRBJ2-7, the V gene TRBV10-1, with D perhaps TRBD1 (5 bases). In germline, CDR1 is WNHNN, CDR2 SYGVQD (reference sequence). Trimming shortened V by 6 bases and J by 0 bases, and 15 bases separated the two germline ends. This CDR3 is built from 15 residues. CDR3 in DNA: TGCGCCAGCAGGGGGCCGGAACGACGCTCCTACGAGCAGTACGTC. Its protein is CASRGPERRSYEQYV.

The chain has TRBV5-1 and TRBJ2-2, with 7 bases fitting TRBD1. The CDR3 contains 15 residues. Unmatched junction bases numbered 6, after V lost 4 bases and J lost 3 bases. Germline V gene lookup returns CDR1 SGHRS and CDR2 YFSETQ. This CDR3 reads CASSRITGDTGELFF. DNA of the CDR3: TGCGCCAGCAGCCGGATTACAGGGGACACCGGGGAGCTGTTTTTT.

The V gene is TRBV27, the J gene TRBJ1-2; a weak D match, TRBD1 (6 bases). V dropped 5 bases and J dropped 7 bases, with 11 bases sitting between them. This CDR3 region has 12 residues. Germline values: CDR1 MNHEY, CDR2 SMNVEV (reference sequence). CDR3 sequence: CASSKQGRGYTF. The CDR3 DNA follows: TGTGCCAGCAGTAAACAGGGACGTGGCTACACCTTC.